Following are 8 T cell receptor beta chains from one sample sequenced in a study of post-analysis software for immune sequencing data. Their antigens remain unidentified. Unique molecular identifiers were present in the TCR beta cDNA libraries. A single record per CDR3 protein comes from TCRdb applying MiXCR to the PCR reads. The repertoire holds about 400,000 distinct CDR3 sequences, with 30% to 45% as singletons. Study-level results: The five TRBV segments detected at higher frequency in patients than in controls included TRBV5-6, TRBV5-1 and TRBV20-1.

The sequenced sample consisted of blood. Source of these receptors: a girl under 18 with multiple sclerosis.

CDR3 sequence reads: CASSESQGGNQPQHF. The CDR3 coding sequence is TGTGCCAGCAGTGAATCACAGGGAGGCAATCAGCCCCAGCATTTT. V is TRBV6-1 and J is TRBJ1-5, with D tentatively TRBD1 (6 bases). V was clipped by 2 bases and J by 2 bases, with 10 bases between them. The CDR3 covers 15 residues. Germline assignment: CDR1 MNHNS and CDR2 SASEGT.

In its sample, this clonotype was seen a few times. The rearrangement joins TRBV12-3 or TRBV12-4 to TRBJ2-1; 8 nucleotides match TRBD1. The CDR3 is 15 amino acids. The ends lost 5 bases at V and 7 bases at J; junction bases unmatched: 10. This CDR3 is CASSPGQAGENEQFF. The CDR3 DNA sequence: TGTGCCAGCAGTCCGGGACAGGCTGGGGAGAATGAGCAGTTCTTC.

This clonotype was counted a few times. This rearrangement joins TRBV20-1 to TRBJ2-5, with 10 bases fitting TRBD2. Germline loops: CDR1 DFQATT, CDR2 SNEGSKA (reference sequence). The J segment lost 2 bases and the V segment lost 2 bases, leaving 11 bases of the junction unmatched. The CDR3 is 17 amino acids. CDR3 nucleotides: TGCAGTGCTAGACCATCGGGACTAGCGATGACGCAAGAGACCCAGTACTTC. Its protein is CSARPSGLAMTQETQYF.

The chain uses TRBV6-2 or TRBV6-3 and TRBJ2-5; D gene uncertain. Near its end, the DNA agrees better with TRBJ2-7, so the J call may be wrong. The CDR3 has 14 residues. Germline V gene lookup returns CDR1 MNHEY and CDR2 SVGEGT. Here the CDR3 reads CASSKGRVLYEQYF. As DNA, the CDR3 is TGTGCCAGCAGTAAGGGAAGAGTCCTCTACGAGCAGTACTTC.

The chain joins TRBV7-3 to TRBJ2-1; D not certain. V was pared by 2 bases and J by 0 bases, with 8 bases between. The CDR3 has 15 residues. CDR1 and CDR2 (germline): SGHTA, FQGTGA. The DNA for the CDR3 is TGTGCCAGCAGCTTAGAAGCGCGCTCCTACAATGAGCAGTTCTTC. Translating it yields CASSLEARSYNEQFF.

This clonotype appeared a few times. V usage is TRBV7-3 and J usage is TRBJ2-2; a possible D gene is TRBD2 (5 bases). The CDR3 is made up of 15 amino acids. Germline lookup yields CDR1 SGHTA and CDR2 FQGTGA. Trimming took off 2 bases at V and 2 bases at J, with 9 bases between the two ends. The CDR3, as DNA: TGTGCCAGCAGCTTAGAGGGTCATAACACCGGGGAGCTGTTTTTT. This encodes CASSLEGHNTGELFF.

The gene calls are TRBV19 and TRBJ1-2, with 7 bases aligning to TRBD1. V dropped 4 bases and J dropped 3; count of bases not matched to a gene: 5. Germline loops: CDR1 LNHDA, CDR2 SQIVND (reference sequence). The CDR3 runs 14 residues. The CDR3 DNA is TGTGCCAGTAGTAAGACAGGGATGGACTATGGCTACACCTTC. Amino acid sequence: CASSKTGMDYGYTF.

V gene TRBV9 combines with J gene TRBJ1-6, with TRBD1 matching 8 bases. The germline CDR1 and CDR2 sequences are SGDLS and YYNGEE. J lost 10 bases, V lost 3 bases, and 9 bases had no gene match. The CDR3 is 15 amino acids. As DNA, the CDR3 is TGTGCCAGCAGCGCAACAGGGGGAACGGGATCACCCCTCCACTTT. This encodes CASSATGGTGSPLHF.